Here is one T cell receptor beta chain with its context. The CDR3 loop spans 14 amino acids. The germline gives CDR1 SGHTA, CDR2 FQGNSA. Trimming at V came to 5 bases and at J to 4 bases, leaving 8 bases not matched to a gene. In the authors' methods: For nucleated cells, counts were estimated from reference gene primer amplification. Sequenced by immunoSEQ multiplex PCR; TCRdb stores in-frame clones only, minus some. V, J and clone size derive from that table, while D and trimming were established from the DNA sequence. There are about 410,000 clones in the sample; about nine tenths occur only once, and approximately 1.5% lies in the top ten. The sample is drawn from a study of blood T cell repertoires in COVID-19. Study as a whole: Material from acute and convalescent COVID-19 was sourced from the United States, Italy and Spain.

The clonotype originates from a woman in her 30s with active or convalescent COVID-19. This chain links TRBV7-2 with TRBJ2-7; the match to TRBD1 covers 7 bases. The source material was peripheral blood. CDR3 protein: CASSPRGGKYEQYF. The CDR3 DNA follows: TGTGCCAGCAGCCCGAGAGGGGGCAAGTACGAGCAGTACTTC.